This T cell receptor (beta chain) was recorded in a study of shared clonotypes between healthy human individuals. Only Caucasian adults living in Nashville, Tennessee made up the donor group. The repertoire was sequenced with immunoSEQ multiplex PCR; TCRdb's copy has only in-frame clones and lacks some. The sample has 2,100,000 or so clones, 95% seen once. CDR3 length: 19 amino acids. Between the trimmed V and J ends, which lost 2 bases and 4 bases, there was a span of 24 bases. In germline, CDR1 is SGHVS, CDR2 FQNEAQ. Sequenced sample: naive CD4+ T cells sorted from blood. Subset meaning: CD45RA+ positively selected. This sequence originates from a man aged 18-30 years in good health. The chain has TRBV7-8 and TRBJ1-3, with D unclear. The DNA of the CDR3 is TGTGCCAGCAGCTTATTTTCGGGCAGCACAACCCGAAGGGGAAACACCATATATTTT. Its protein product is CASSLFSGSTTRRGNTIYF.